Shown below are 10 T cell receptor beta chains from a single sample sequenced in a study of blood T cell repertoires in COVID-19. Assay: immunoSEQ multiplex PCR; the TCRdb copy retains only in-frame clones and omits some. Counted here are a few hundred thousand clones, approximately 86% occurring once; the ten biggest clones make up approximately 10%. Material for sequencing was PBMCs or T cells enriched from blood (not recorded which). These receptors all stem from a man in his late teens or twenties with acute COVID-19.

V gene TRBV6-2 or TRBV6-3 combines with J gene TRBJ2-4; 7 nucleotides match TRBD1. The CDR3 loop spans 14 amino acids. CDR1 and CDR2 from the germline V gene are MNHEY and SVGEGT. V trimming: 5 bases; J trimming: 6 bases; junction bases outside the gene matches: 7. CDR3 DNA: TGTGCCAGCAGTACTGGGACAGACCTAAACATTCAGTACTTC. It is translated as CASSTGTDLNIQYF.

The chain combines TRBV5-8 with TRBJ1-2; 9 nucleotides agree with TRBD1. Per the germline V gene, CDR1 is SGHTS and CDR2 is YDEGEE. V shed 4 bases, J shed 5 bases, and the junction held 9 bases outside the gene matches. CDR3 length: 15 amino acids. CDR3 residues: CASSRLQGASYGYTF. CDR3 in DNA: TGTGCCAGCAGCCGTTTACAGGGGGCTAGTTATGGCTACACCTTC.

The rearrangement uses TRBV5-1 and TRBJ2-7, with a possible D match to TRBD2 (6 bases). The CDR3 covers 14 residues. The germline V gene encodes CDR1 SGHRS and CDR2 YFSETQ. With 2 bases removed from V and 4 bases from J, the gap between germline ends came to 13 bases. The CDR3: CASSFIGSVYEQYF. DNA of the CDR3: TGCGCCAGCAGCTTTATCGGGAGTGTATACGAGCAGTACTTC.

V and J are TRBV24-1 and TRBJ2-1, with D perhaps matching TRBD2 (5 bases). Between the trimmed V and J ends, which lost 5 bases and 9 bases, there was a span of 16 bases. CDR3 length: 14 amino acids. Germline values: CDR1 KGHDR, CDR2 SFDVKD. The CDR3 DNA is TGTGCCACCAGTGGGAGTTGGGAGACGTTTGAGCAGTTCTTC. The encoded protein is CATSGSWETFEQFF.

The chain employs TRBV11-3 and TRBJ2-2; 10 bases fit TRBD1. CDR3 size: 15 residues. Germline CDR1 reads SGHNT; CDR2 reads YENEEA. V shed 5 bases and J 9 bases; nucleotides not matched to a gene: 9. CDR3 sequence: CASSTPGQGTRELFF. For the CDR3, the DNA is TGTGCCAGCAGCACTCCGGGACAGGGGACTCGGGAGCTGTTTTTT.

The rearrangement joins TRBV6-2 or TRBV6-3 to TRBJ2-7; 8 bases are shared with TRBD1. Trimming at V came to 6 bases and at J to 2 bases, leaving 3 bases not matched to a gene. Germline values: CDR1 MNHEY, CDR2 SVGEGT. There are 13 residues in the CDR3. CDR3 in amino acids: CASSPTGAYEQYF. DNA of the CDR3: TGTGCCAGCAGCCCGACAGGGGCCTACGAGCAGTACTTC.

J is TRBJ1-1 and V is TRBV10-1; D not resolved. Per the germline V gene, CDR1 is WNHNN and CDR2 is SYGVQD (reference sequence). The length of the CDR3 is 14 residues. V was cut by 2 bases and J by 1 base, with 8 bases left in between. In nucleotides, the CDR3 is TGCGCCAGCAGTGAGAGCGGACGGAACACTGAAGCTTTCTTT. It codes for CASSESGRNTEAFF.

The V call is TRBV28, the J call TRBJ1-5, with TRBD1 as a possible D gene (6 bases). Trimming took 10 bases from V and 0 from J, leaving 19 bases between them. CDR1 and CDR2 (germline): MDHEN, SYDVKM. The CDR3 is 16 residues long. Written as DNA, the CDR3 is TGTGCCATCACCTCCGGGACACTAGTTAGCAATCAGCCCCAGCATTTT. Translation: CAITSGTLVSNQPQHF.

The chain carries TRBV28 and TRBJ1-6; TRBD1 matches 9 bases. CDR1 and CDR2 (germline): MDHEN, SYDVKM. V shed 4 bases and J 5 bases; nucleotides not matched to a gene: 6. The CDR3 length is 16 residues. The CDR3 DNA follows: TGTGCCAGCAGTTCCCGGACAGGGGAACATAATTCACCCCTCCACTTT. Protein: CASSSRTGEHNSPLHF. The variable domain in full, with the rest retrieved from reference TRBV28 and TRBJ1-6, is DVKVTQSSRYLVKRTGEKVFLECVQDMDHENMFWYRQDPGLGLRLIYFSYDVKMKEKGDIPEGYSVSREKKERFSLILESASTNQTSMYLCASSSRTGEHNSPLHFGNGTRLTVT.

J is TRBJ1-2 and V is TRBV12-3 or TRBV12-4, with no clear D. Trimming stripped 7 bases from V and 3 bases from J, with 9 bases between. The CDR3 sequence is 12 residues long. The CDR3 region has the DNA TGTGCCAGCACAAACAGAGACTATGGCTACACCTTC. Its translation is CASTNRDYGYTF.